A single sample is the source of the 24 T cell receptor beta chains below, sequenced in a study of cytomegalovirus exposure and HLA in healthy donors. The table came from immunoSEQ multiplex PCR; TCRdb's copy has only in-frame clones and leaves some out. The sample has roughly 280,000 clones, roughly 85% seen once. The specimen sequenced was PBMCs. These receptors were taken from a woman between 18 and 29 years old in good health and CMV-seronegative.

The V call is TRBV6-5, the J call TRBJ2-7; D ambiguous. Germline CDR1 and CDR2: MNHEY and SVGAGI. The CDR3 covers 12 residues. V was cut by 6 bases and J by 6 bases, with 12 bases left in between. CDR3 loop: CASSLPSGEQYF. DNA for the CDR3: TGTGCCAGCAGCCTACCCTCGGGCGAGCAGTACTTC.

The J gene is TRBJ2-3, the V gene TRBV2; D not resolved. The CDR3 covers 14 residues. Trimming removed 2 bases at V and 1 base at J, with 7 bases between. Germline V gene lookup returns CDR1 SNHLY and CDR2 FYNNEI. CDR3 bases: TGTGCCAGCAGTGAATCGGCGGGCACAGATACGCAGTATTTT. Its translation is CASSESAGTDTQYF.

The chain carries TRBV9 and TRBJ2-5; D is unresolved. This CDR3 contains 13 residues. Trimming shortened V by 4 bases and J by 0 bases, and 7 bases separated the two germline ends. Germline CDR1 SGDLS, CDR2 YYNGEE. CDR3 residues: CASSNIYQETQYF. The CDR3 nucleotides are TGTGCCAGCAGCAACATTTACCAAGAGACCCAGTACTTC.

This chain uses TRBV5-1 with TRBJ2-5, with D perhaps matching TRBD2 (6 bases). Trimming took off 3 bases at V and 3 bases at J, with 15 bases between the two ends. This CDR3 is 15 amino acids long. CDR1 SGHRS and CDR2 YFSETQ come from the germline V gene. The CDR3 loop is CASSWGGGEEETQYF. CDR3 DNA sequence: TGCGCCAGCAGCTGGGGAGGAGGGGAAGAAGAGACCCAGTACTTC.

The rearrangement uses TRBV9 and TRBJ2-2, with 9 positions matching TRBD1. Trimming cost V 4 bases and J 0 bases; bases outside gene matches: 4. CDR1 is SGDLS, CDR2 YYNGEE, per germline. The CDR3 extends over 16 amino acids. The CDR3 region is CASSPRTGANTGELFF. In DNA form, the CDR3 reads TGTGCCAGCAGCCCACGGACAGGGGCGAACACCGGGGAGCTGTTTTTT.

V gene TRBV7-2 combines with J gene TRBJ2-3; 13 nucleotides align to TRBD2. V trimming: 3 bases; J trimming: 8 bases; junction bases outside the gene matches: 5. The CDR3 runs 15 residues. Germline values: CDR1 SGHTA, CDR2 FQGNSA. CDR3 coding DNA: TGTGCCAGCAGCTTGATACTAGCGGGAGGGGCTACGCAGTATTTT. Protein product: CASSLILAGGATQYF.

The chain couples TRBV4-2 to TRBJ2-7; D possibly corresponds to TRBD1 (5 bases). Trimming took 1 base from V and 3 from J, leaving 13 bases between them. This CDR3 region has 15 residues. Germline V gives CDR1 LGHNA, CDR2 YNFKEQ. CDR3 bases: TGTGCCAGCAGCCAAGTATATAGGGGTAGCTACGAGCAGTACTTC. Amino acids: CASSQVYRGSYEQYF.

J is TRBJ1-4 and V is TRBV9, with a weak D call TRBD1 (6 bases). Germline V lookup: CDR1 SGDLS, CDR2 YYNGEE. The CDR3 is 16 amino acids. The ends were cut back, 4 bases at V and 3 bases at J, with 16 bases in the middle. This chain's CDR3 is CASSTQGGRPNEKLFF. The CDR3 nucleotides read TGTGCCAGCAGCACCCAAGGGGGACGGCCTAATGAAAAACTGTTTTTT.

The rearrangement links TRBV9 to TRBJ1-5; D uncertain. Trimming cost V 0 bases and J 1 base, with 5 bases left between them. This CDR3 is 14 amino acids long. The germline V gene has CDR1 SGDLS and CDR2 YYNGEE. The CDR3 sequence is CASSVGESNQPQHF. Here the CDR3 DNA reads TGTGCCAGCAGCGTAGGGGAGAGCAATCAGCCCCAGCATTTT.

The rearrangement joins TRBV7-9 to TRBJ2-7; D uncertain. The CDR3 is 13 amino acids. The germline V and J ends were trimmed by 5 bases and 6 bases, with 14 bases remaining between them. The germline V gene has CDR1 SEHNR and CDR2 FQNEAQ (reference sequence). CDR3 loop: CASSPSLSGEQYF. The CDR3, as DNA: TGTGCCAGCAGCCCCTCCCTTTCCGGCGAGCAGTACTTC. The full variable domain, its missing parts supplied by reference TRBV7-9 and TRBJ2-7, is DTGVSQNPRHKITKRGQNVTFRCDPISEHNRLYWYRQTLGQGPEFLTYFQNEAQLEKSRLLSDRFSAERPKGSFSTLEIQRTEQGDSAMYLCASSPSLSGEQYFGPGTRLTVT.

The chain couples TRBV25-1 to TRBJ2-3; 9 bases are shared with TRBD2. J lost 3 bases, V lost 8 bases, and 6 bases had no gene match. Germline CDR1 MGHDK, CDR2 SYGVNS. The CDR3 consists of 14 residues. CDR3 amino acids: CASLLAGSTDTQYF. The CDR3 DNA is TGTGCCAGCCTTCTAGCGGGAAGTACAGATACGCAGTATTTT.

CDR3 in DNA: TGCGCCAGCAGCCCTACAGACAGGGGGAACACTGAAGCTTTCTTT. Its protein is CASSPTDRGNTEAFF. V gene TRBV5-1 combines with J gene TRBJ1-1, with 8 bases aligning to TRBD1. Germline CDR1 reads SGHRS; CDR2 reads YFSETQ. This CDR3 contains 15 residues. The trim removed 4 bases at V and 1 base at J, leaving 6 bases unmatched.

The chain carries TRBV6-1 and TRBJ2-7, with 8 bases matching TRBD2. CDR3 length: 13 amino acids. Germline V gene sequence: CDR1 MNHNS, CDR2 SASEGT. V was clipped by 7 bases and J by 7 bases; unmatched bases: 9. The CDR3 sequence is CASTKGLVYEQYF. DNA of the CDR3: TGTGCCAGCACAAAGGGACTAGTATATGAGCAGTACTTC.

V usage is TRBV7-2 and J usage is TRBJ2-5; TRBD2 matches at 11 bases. CDR3 size: 13 residues. In germline, CDR1 is SGHTA, CDR2 FQGNSA. The ends lost 5 bases at V and 4 bases at J; junction bases unmatched: 0. CDR3 DNA: TGTGCCAGCAGCGGGACTAGCGGAGAGACCCAGTACTTC. It specifies CASSGTSGETQYF.

The count of this clone is one. V gene TRBV5-1 combines with J gene TRBJ2-7, with TRBD1 as a possible D gene (5 bases). Germline CDR1 reads SGHRS; CDR2 reads YFSETQ. The CDR3 has 13 residues. V lost 7 bases to trimming and J lost 2 bases, with 13 bases between them. CDR3 DNA: TGCGCCAGCTCGGCAGGGAATACCTACGAGCAGTACTTC. It translates to CASSAGNTYEQYF. Filled out from reference TRBV5-1 and TRBJ2-7, the complete variable domain reads KAGVTQTPRYLIKTRGQQVTLSCSPISGHRSVSWYQQTPGQGLQFLFEYFSETQRNKGNFPGRFSGRQFSNSRSEMNVSTLELGDSALYLCASSAGNTYEQYFGPGTRLTVT.

This chain links TRBV4-3 with TRBJ1-1; 9 positions agree with TRBD1. This CDR3 comprises 13 residues. The junction had 3 bases not matched to a gene; V was cut back by 0 bases and J by 10 bases. Per germline, CDR1 LGHNA and CDR2 YSLEER. CDR3 DNA sequence: TGCGCCAGCAGCCAAGATGGGACAGGGCGAGCTTTCTTT. Its translation is CASSQDGTGRAFF.

The CDR3 is CASSTQTGTYEQYF. Written as DNA, the CDR3 is TGTGCCAGTAGTACCCAGACAGGGACCTACGAGCAGTACTTC. V gene TRBV19 combines with J gene TRBJ2-7; 7 bases line up with TRBD1. This CDR3 is built from 14 residues. V trimming: 4 bases; J trimming: 2 bases; junction bases outside the gene matches: 5. The V gene's germline CDR1 is LNHDA and CDR2 SQIVND (reference sequence). Looking up the rest from reference TRBV19 and TRBJ2-7 gives the full variable domain: DGGITQSPKYLFRKEGQNVTLSCEQNLNHDAMYWYRQDPGQGLRLIYYSQIVNDFQKGDIAEGYSVSREKKESFPLTVTSAQKNPTAFYLCASSTQTGTYEQYFGPGTRLTVT.

V and J are TRBV30 and TRBJ1-1; no definite D call. The V gene lost 2 bases and the J gene lost 4 bases, with 14 bases spanning the gap. Germline CDR1 is GTSNPN and CDR2 is SVGIG (reference sequence). The CDR3 is 14 residues long. The CDR3 DNA follows: TGTGCCTGGAGTCTACGGGGAACGGCCACTGAAGCTTTCTTT. It encodes CAWSLRGTATEAFF.

The rearrangement links TRBV6-5 to TRBJ2-7; 8 bases align to TRBD1. V gave up 6 bases and J gave up 3 bases; unmatched junction bases: 4. The CDR3 is 13 residues long. Germline values: CDR1 MNHEY, CDR2 SVGAGI. This CDR3 reads CASSPGTGYEQYF. The CDR3 DNA reads TGTGCCAGCAGCCCCGGGACAGGCTACGAGCAGTACTTC.

This chain links TRBV9 with TRBJ2-5, with TRBD2 matching over 7 bases. V shed 4 bases, J shed 2 bases, and the junction held 5 bases outside the gene matches. The CDR3 length is 14 residues. Germline CDR1 reads SGDLS; CDR2 reads YYNGEE. DNA for the CDR3: TGTGCCAGCAGCCCCTGGGGGGGGCAAGAGACCCAGTACTTC. Its protein product is CASSPWGGQETQYF.

The chain links TRBV30 to TRBJ1-1; D remains ambiguous. The V end was cut by 4 bases, the J end by 5 bases, with 14 bases between. This CDR3 spans 13 amino acids. Germline lookup yields CDR1 GTSNPN and CDR2 SVGIG (reference sequence). The CDR3 sequence is CAWTYTGVTEAFF. CDR3 nucleotide sequence: TGTGCCTGGACCTACACCGGGGTAACTGAAGCTTTCTTT.

The CDR3 protein is CASSEGASGGALETQYF. The CDR3 region has the DNA TGTGCCAGCAGTGAAGGGGCTAGCGGGGGGGCCTTAGAGACCCAGTACTTC. The rearrangement links TRBV6-1 to TRBJ2-5, with 12 bases aligning to TRBD2. CDR1 is MNHNS, CDR2 SASEGT, per germline. Trimming cost V 1 base and J 4 bases; bases outside gene matches: 7. CDR3 length: 17 residues.

The rearrangement links TRBV18 to TRBJ1-2; 10 bases line up with TRBD1. Germline loops: CDR1 KGHSH, CDR2 LQKENI. This CDR3 has 20 amino acids. With V trimmed by 4 bases and J by 1 base, 18 bases remained unmatched. The CDR3 bases are TGTGCCAGCTCACGACCGGGGATCGGGGGACAGGGGACACTTAACTATGGCTACACCTTC. Translation gives CASSRPGIGGQGTLNYGYTF.

The chain uses TRBV5-8 and TRBJ2-1; 8 bases agree with TRBD1. This CDR3 comprises 15 residues. In germline, CDR1 is SGHTS, CDR2 YDEGEE. J gave up 8 bases and V 4 bases, and 11 bases lay outside the gene matches. CDR3 DNA: TGTGCCAGCAGCCCGACCGGGACAGGTTCCTATGAGCAGTTCTTC. Translating gives CASSPTGTGSYEQFF.